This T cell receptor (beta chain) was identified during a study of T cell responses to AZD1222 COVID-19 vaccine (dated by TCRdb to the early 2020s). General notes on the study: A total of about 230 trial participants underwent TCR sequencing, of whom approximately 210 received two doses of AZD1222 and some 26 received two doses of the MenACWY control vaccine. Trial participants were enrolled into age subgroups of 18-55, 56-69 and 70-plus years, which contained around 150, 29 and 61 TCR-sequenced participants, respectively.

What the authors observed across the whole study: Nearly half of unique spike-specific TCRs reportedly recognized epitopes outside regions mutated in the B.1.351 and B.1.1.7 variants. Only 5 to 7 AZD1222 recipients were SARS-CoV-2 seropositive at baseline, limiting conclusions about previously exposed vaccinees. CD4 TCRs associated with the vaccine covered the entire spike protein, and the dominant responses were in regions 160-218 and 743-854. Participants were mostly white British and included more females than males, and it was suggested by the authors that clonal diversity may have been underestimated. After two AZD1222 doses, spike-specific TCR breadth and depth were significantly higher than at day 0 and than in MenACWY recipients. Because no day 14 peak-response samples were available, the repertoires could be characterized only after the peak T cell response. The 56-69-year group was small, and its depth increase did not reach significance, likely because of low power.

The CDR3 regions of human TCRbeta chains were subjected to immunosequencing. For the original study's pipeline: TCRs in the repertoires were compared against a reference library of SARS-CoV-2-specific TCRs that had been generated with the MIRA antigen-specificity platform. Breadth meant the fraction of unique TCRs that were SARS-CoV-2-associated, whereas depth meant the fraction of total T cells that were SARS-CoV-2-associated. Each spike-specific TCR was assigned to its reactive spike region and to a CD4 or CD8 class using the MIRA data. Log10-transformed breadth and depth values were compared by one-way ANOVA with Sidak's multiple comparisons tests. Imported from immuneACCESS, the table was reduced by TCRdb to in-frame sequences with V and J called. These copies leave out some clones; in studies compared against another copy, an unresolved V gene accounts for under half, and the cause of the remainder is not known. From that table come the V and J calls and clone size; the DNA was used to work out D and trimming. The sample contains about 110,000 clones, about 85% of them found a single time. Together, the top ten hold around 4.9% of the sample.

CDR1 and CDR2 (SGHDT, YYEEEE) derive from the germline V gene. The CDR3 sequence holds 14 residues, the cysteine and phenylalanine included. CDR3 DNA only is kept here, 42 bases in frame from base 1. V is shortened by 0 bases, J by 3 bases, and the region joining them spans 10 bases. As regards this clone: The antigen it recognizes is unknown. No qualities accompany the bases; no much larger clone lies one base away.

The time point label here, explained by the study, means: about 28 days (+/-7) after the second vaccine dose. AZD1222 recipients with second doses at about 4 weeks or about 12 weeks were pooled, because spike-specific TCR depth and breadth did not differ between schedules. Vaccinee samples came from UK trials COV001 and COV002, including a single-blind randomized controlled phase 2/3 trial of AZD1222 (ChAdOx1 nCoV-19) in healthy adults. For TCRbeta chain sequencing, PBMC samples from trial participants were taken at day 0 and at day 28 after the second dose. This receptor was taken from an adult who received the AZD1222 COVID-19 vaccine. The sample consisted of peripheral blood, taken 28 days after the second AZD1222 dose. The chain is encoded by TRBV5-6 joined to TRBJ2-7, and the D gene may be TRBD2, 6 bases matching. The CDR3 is CASSLAGGGYEQYF. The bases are TGTGCCAGCAGCTTGGCCGGGGGTGGCTACGAGCAGTACTTC.